This T cell receptor (beta chain) emerged from a study of early T cells in non-severe SARS-CoV-2 infection. Study as a whole: Unpaired chains resulted from sequencing bulk RNA of unsorted whole blood. The study, taken as a whole, reports: Anti-spike CD8 specificities were favored by VDJdb matching, whose results missed private and CD4 specificities.

Germline CDR1 reads SGDLS; CDR2 reads YYNGEE. V dropped 3 bases and J dropped 2; count of bases not matched to a gene: 5. CDR3 length: 15 residues. Individually, cDNA molecules had unique molecular identifiers attached to them. TCRdb processed the 5' RACE reads anew with MiXCR; each CDR3 protein has one entry. In the table there are roughly 34,000 distinct CDR3 sequences, approximately 4.6% of which are singletons. This clonotype occurred many times. The target antigen is unknown. The origin of this receptor is an adult who was a healthcare worker with PCR-confirmed SARS-CoV-2 infection or an uninfected control (not recorded which). Sequenced input: whole blood. The rearrangement uses TRBV9 and TRBJ2-3, with 8 nucleotides matching TRBD2. The CDR3 sequence: CASSGLAGNTDTQYF. The CDR3 DNA reads as TGTGCCAGCAGCGGGTTAGCGGGGAACACAGATACGCAGTATTTT.